The 8 T cell receptor beta chains in this list originate from one sample, sequenced in a study of monozygotic twins with inflammatory bowel disease. TCRdb reanalyzed the 5' RACE reads and collapses them to one entry per CDR3 protein, without DNA. This sample's table reports approximately 390,000 distinct CDR3 sequences. The specimen sequenced was blood. Every receptor here comes from a human donor with ulcerative colitis or Crohn's disease, or a healthy co-twin of an affected twin (not recorded which).

The V and J genes are TRBV7-2 and TRBJ1-5; the TRBD1 assignment by TCRdb is unverifiable without DNA. CDR3 size: 17 residues. The germline CDR1 and CDR2 sequences are SGHTA and FQGNSA. The CDR3 sequence is CASSLVPPGLGAQPQHF.

The gene calls are TRBV2 and TRBJ1-5; TCRdb gives TRBD1 as the D gene, but with no DNA this cannot be confirmed. The CDR3 is 12 amino acids. Germline values: CDR1 SNHLY, CDR2 FYNNEI. The CDR3 here is CASATGLQPQHF.

This chain connects TRBV19 to TRBJ1-4; TCRdb reports TRBD1, a call that lacks DNA to check it against. CDR1 LNHDA and CDR2 SQIVND come from the germline V gene (reference sequence). The CDR3 is 13 residues long. The CDR3 loop is CASSEGTDEKLFF.

The CDR3 sequence: CASSSRDRGRLANQPQHF. The J gene is TRBJ1-5, the V gene TRBV5-1; TCRdb lists TRBD1, though no DNA is available to test this call. The CDR3 is 18 amino acids. Germline CDR1 and CDR2: SGHRS and YFSETQ.

This chain uses TRBV2 with TRBJ2-7; TCRdb's D gene call, TRBD1, goes unchecked for lack of DNA. The germline V gene encodes CDR1 SNHLY and CDR2 FYNNEI. The CDR3 runs 14 residues. The CDR3 reads CASLSGGRTYEQYF.

This rearrangement joins TRBV20-1 to TRBJ2-3. The CDR3 has 14 residues. CDR1 and CDR2 from the germline V gene are DFQATT and SNEGSKA (reference sequence). CDR3 region: CSARVDWSTDTQYF.

The gene calls are TRBV10-2 and TRBJ1-5; TCRdb designates TRBD1, a call that cannot be tested without DNA. This CDR3 has 14 residues. CDR1 and CDR2 (germline): WSHSY, SAAADI. The chain's CDR3 is CASKEGQGNQPQHF.

The genes are TRBV5-1 and TRBJ1-1. Germline-derived CDR1 and CDR2 are SGHRS and YFSETQ. CDR3 size: 14 residues. CDR3: CASSLAVGGTEAFF. Together with reference TRBV5-1 and TRBJ1-1, the CDR3 gives the full variable domain: KAGVTQTPRYLIKTRGQQVTLSCSPISGHRSVSWYQQTPGQGLQFLFEYFSETQRNKGNFPGRFSGRQFSNSRSEMNVSTLELGDSALYLCASSLAVGGTEAFFGQGTRLTVV.